The 17 T cell receptor beta chains below come from one sample, sequenced in a study of graft-versus-host responses after intestinal transplantation. Assay: immunoSEQ multiplex PCR; the TCRdb copy retains only in-frame clones and omits some. The sample lists tens of thousands of clones, around 83% occurring once. Sample: PBMCs, taken around 1,000 days after transplant. These receptors came from a human patient who received an intestinal transplant, so some T cells may come from the graft donor.

The chain links TRBV6-5 to TRBJ1-5; 9 bases agree with TRBD1. The trim removed 8 bases at V and 6 bases at J, leaving 8 bases unmatched. This CDR3 has 14 residues. Germline CDR1 MNHEY, CDR2 SVGAGI. The CDR3 is CASGGQGPSQPQHF. The CDR3 DNA follows: TGTGCCAGCGGGGGACAGGGTCCTAGTCAGCCCCAGCATTTT.

The chain couples TRBV2 to TRBJ2-5; 10 positions match TRBD2. After removal of 6 bases from V and 0 bases from J, the junction contained 10 bases not matched to a gene. The CDR3 runs to 17 residues. Germline CDR1 SNHLY, CDR2 FYNNEI. The CDR3 protein is CASSLGAGGQYQETQYF. The CDR3, as DNA: TGTGCCAGCAGCCTCGGAGCGGGGGGGCAGTACCAAGAGACCCAGTACTTC.

This clone appeared a single time. V usage is TRBV18 and J usage is TRBJ1-6; D remains ambiguous. V shed 3 bases and J shed 7 bases, with 16 bases lying between them. The germline V gene has CDR1 KGHSH and CDR2 LQKENI. This CDR3 is built from 16 residues. Written as DNA, the CDR3 is TGTGCCAGCTCACCTTCCTTGCCGGGGAAAAATTCACCCCTCCACTTT. This codes for CASSPSLPGKNSPLHF.

V and J are TRBV5-1 and TRBJ2-1, with 8 nucleotides matching TRBD1. Germline CDR1 and CDR2: SGHRS and YFSETQ. V dropped 3 bases and J dropped 8; count of bases not matched to a gene: 16. CDR3 length: 17 residues. CDR3 sequence: CASSWRRRGTGGDEQFF. In nucleotides, the CDR3 is TGCGCCAGCAGCTGGAGGCGACGAGGGACAGGTGGTGATGAGCAGTTCTTC.

This clone was counted once. The chain links TRBV5-6 to TRBJ2-7, with 8 bases matching TRBD2. This CDR3 spans 17 amino acids. J was trimmed by 5 bases and V by 6 bases; bases with no gene match: 19. CDR1 is SGHDT, CDR2 YYEEEE, per germline. Here the CDR3 reads CASILGAGTRVFDEQYF. CDR3 nucleotide sequence: TGTGCCAGCATCCTGGGGGCCGGGACTAGAGTCTTCGACGAGCAGTACTTC.

Remarks on this clone: A single base separates this from a much larger clone, so it may be a read error. The chain links TRBV7-3 to TRBJ1-1; maybe TRBD1 (6 bases). The CDR3 has 14 residues. Germline loops: CDR1 SGHTA, CDR2 FQGTGA. V was clipped by 1 base and J by 2 bases, with 8 bases between them. CDR3 residues: CASSLMGGNTEAFF. The CDR3 DNA is TGTGCCAGCAGCTTAATGGGGGGCAACACTGAAGCTTTCTTT.

V usage is TRBV10-2 and J usage is TRBJ2-7; 10 bases fit TRBD2. This CDR3 contains 14 residues. In germline, CDR1 is WSHSY, CDR2 SAAADI. Germline trimming cut 5 bases from V and 6 bases from J; bases unmatched to any gene: 7. As DNA, the CDR3 is TGCGCCAGCAGTAGCGGGGGGGCCTCTCGCGAGCAGTACTTC. Translation gives CASSSGGASREQYF.

V is TRBV2 and J is TRBJ2-3; D is unclear. The CDR3 is 13 residues long. V lost 9 bases, J lost 1 base, and 11 bases lay in between. CDR1 is SNHLY and CDR2 is FYNNEI in the germline V gene. CDR3 sequence (DNA): TGTGCCAGTCCGGGCCGGGGCACAGATACGCAGTATTTT. Its translation is CASPGRGTDTQYF. The whole variable domain, remainder taken from reference TRBV2 and TRBJ2-3, is EPEVTQTPSHQVTQMGQEVILRCVPISNHLYFYWYRQILGQKVEFLVSFYNNEISEKSEIFDDQFSVERPDGSNFTLKIRSTKLEDSAMYFCASPGRGTDTQYFGPGTRLTVL.

The chain is built from TRBV12-5 and TRBJ1-1, with a possible D match to TRBD1 (5 bases). Germline CDR1 is LGHNT and CDR2 is FRNRAP. Trimming pared 5 bases from V and 8 bases from J, leaving 15 bases between. The CDR3 runs to 13 residues. The CDR3 spells CASGPFRDGEAFF. The CDR3 DNA reads as TGTGCTAGTGGTCCCTTCCGGGACGGGGAAGCTTTCTTT.

The chain uses TRBV10-1 and TRBJ2-7; 9 nucleotides match TRBD1. After removal of 6 bases from V and 5 bases from J, the junction contained 5 bases not matched to a gene. The CDR3 runs to 13 residues. Germline values: CDR1 WNHNN, CDR2 SYGVQD (reference sequence). This chain's CDR3 is CASSPGTGNEQYF. The CDR3 DNA reads TGCGCCAGCAGCCCCGGGACAGGGAACGAGCAGTACTTC.

The chain joins TRBV5-1 to TRBJ2-7, with 12 positions matching TRBD2. CDR1 SGHRS and CDR2 YFSETQ come from the germline V gene. This CDR3 contains 15 residues. J was trimmed by 3 bases and V by 3 bases; bases with no gene match: 4. In nucleotides, the CDR3 is TGCGCCAGCAGCTGGGCTAGCGGGAGGGGCTACGAGCAGTACTTC. Protein: CASSWASGRGYEQYF.

The chain employs TRBV5-4 and TRBJ1-2; 7 bases fit TRBD1. CDR3 length: 14 amino acids. With V trimmed by 3 bases and J by 3 bases, 5 bases remained unmatched. Germline CDR1 SGHNT, CDR2 YYREEE (reference sequence). CDR3 residues: CASSSPTGDYGYTF. The CDR3 DNA reads TGTGCCAGCAGCTCACCTACAGGGGACTATGGCTACACCTTC.

V usage is TRBV18 and J usage is TRBJ2-1; D remains unclear. CDR1 and CDR2 (germline): KGHSH, LQKENI. The V and J ends lost 2 bases and 5 bases respectively, with 10 bases between them. This CDR3 contains 14 residues. The chain's CDR3 is CASSPFVLNNEQFF. As DNA, the CDR3 is TGTGCCAGCTCACCATTCGTACTGAACAATGAGCAGTTCTTC.

The V gene is TRBV19, the J gene TRBJ1-4; D uncertain. Germline values: CDR1 LNHDA, CDR2 SQIVND (reference sequence). V shed 7 bases and J shed 5 bases, with 14 bases lying between them. This CDR3 region has 14 residues. CDR3 nucleotide sequence: TGTGCCAGTACCCCCTTTGGGCCAAATGAAAAACTGTTTTTT. Its protein is CASTPFGPNEKLFF.

The rearrangement joins TRBV7-9 to TRBJ2-1; D is possibly TRBD2 (6 bases). Trimming shortened V by 5 bases and J by 8 bases, and 16 bases separated the two germline ends. Germline CDR1 and CDR2: SEHNR and FQNEAQ (reference sequence). This CDR3 region has 14 residues. CDR3 in DNA: TGTGCCAGCAGCCCCGACTGGAGGGTCGATGAGCAGTTCTTC. As protein: CASSPDWRVDEQFF.

The chain links TRBV4-1 to TRBJ1-4; D unresolved. The ends were cut back, 4 bases at V and 4 bases at J, with 7 bases in the middle. The germline gives CDR1 MGHRA, CDR2 YSYEKL. This CDR3 has 13 residues. The CDR3 coding sequence is TGCGCCAGCAGCCCCGGACTTAATGAAAAACTGTTTTTT. Its translation is CASSPGLNEKLFF.

The DNA for the CDR3 is TGTGCCAGCAGCTTAACCGGGACTAGCGGTTACGAGCAGTACTTC. This translates into CASSLTGTSGYEQYF. This chain connects TRBV11-2 to TRBJ2-7, with TRBD2 matching over 11 bases. V trimming: 2 bases; J trimming: 4 bases; junction bases outside the gene matches: 4. The germline gives CDR1 SGHAT, CDR2 FQNNGV. The CDR3 covers 15 residues.